This T cell receptor (beta chain) was sequenced in a study of radiation and T cells in renal cell carcinoma. Findings and caveats of the study: Top tumor clonotypes rose in blood 2 weeks post-radiation, then contracted.

On this clone: The antigen is undetermined.

Time point here: baseline pretreatment blood. Treatment: 15 Gy SBRT to primary tumor, nephrectomy 4 weeks later. Serial blood draws occurred at baseline and 2 and 4 weeks post-SBRT. This renal cell carcinoma was of the clear cell type. This CDR3 has 15 amino acids. Germline V CDR1 and CDR2: MNHEY, SVGAGI. V was clipped by 5 bases and J by 0 bases, with 11 bases between them. Sequencing was performed with immunoSEQ multiplex PCR; in TCRdb, only in-frame clones are kept and a portion is missing. The data show around 160,000 clones, around 89% seen once. This material consisted of blood, taken from a patient whose treatment included radiotherapy and nephrectomy. The chain is built from TRBV6-5 and TRBJ1-5; D is undetermined. The sequence was collected from a woman aged 70-85 years with renal cell carcinoma. CDR3 sequence: CASSLTANSNQPQHF. CDR3 DNA: TGTGCCAGCAGTCTGACCGCTAATAGCAATCAGCCCCAGCATTTT.